The TCR beta chain under discussion was sequenced for a study of regulatory T cells in long-lasting Graves disease. Study findings and constraints: TRBV28, TRBJ1-2 and TRBJ2-5 were favored in persistent disease.

Time point meaning: newly diagnosed GD, antithyroid drugs for less than 3 months. Generation of the TCR library employed RNA extracted from PBMCs. The V end lost 2 bases, the J end lost 1 base, and 11 bases lay between the germline ends. This CDR3 has 15 residues. From germline, CDR1 is MNHNS and CDR2 SASEGT. This clonotype has a handful of counts. What it binds is unknown. TCR beta libraries were built with iRepertoire HTBI primers and Arm-PCR of CDR3 regions. TCRdb processed the multiplex PCR reads anew with MiXCR; each CDR3 protein has one entry. Among approximately 400,000 distinct CDR3 sequences listed, under 15% were seen once. The same sample was also used in a study of T cells in Graves' hyperthyroidism and ophthalmopathy. From that paper: HTBI primers drove first-round RT-PCR of the TCR CDR3.

V gene TRBV6-1 combines with J gene TRBJ1-2; no firm D call. The clonotype originates from a woman in her thirties with Graves disease. This material consisted of peripheral blood mononuclear cells (PBMCs), taken at new diagnosis, from a patient treated with antithyroid drugs. Written as DNA, the CDR3 is TGTGCCAGCAGTGAATTCCAGGCGATTAACTATGGCTACACCTTC. Encoded protein: CASSEFQAINYGYTF.